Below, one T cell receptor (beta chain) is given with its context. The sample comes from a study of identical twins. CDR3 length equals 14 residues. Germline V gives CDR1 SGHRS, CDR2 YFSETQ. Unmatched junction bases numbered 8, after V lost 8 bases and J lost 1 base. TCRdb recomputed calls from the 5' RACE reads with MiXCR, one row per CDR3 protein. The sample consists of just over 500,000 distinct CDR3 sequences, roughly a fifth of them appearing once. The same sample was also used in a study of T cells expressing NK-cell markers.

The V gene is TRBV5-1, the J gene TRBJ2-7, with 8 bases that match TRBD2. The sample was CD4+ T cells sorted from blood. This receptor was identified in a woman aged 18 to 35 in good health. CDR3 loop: CASKQGGGSYEQYF. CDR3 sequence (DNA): TGCGCCAGTAAACAGGGCGGGGGGTCCTACGAGCAGTACTTC.